This T cell receptor (beta chain) was obtained from a study of CXCR3-negative and CXCR3-positive naive CD8 T cells (dated by TCRdb to the late 2010s). At the level of the whole study: In total, about 135 million TRB reads were obtained, or roughly 1.5 +/- 0.3 million reads per library. Diversity and physicochemical repertoire analyses were performed on about a dozen donors pooled from two independent experiments. The TRBV-TRBJ cluster analysis covered naive subsets from five or six donors and memory cells from 3 donors. Study-wide conclusions, independent of this receptor: Because surface CD5, which is linked to self-reactivity in mice, was comparable between the naive subsets, TCR interaction strength was also inferred from TRB CDR3 physicochemical properties. Comparably high repertoire diversity was found in both naive subsets, whereas much lower repertoire diversity was found in memory CD8+ T cells. Similar TRBV-TRBJ usage was shown by naive CXCR3-negative and CXCR3-positive cells from the same donor, whereas distinct patterns were shown by memory cells. Compared with CXCR3-negative naive cells, CXCR3-positive naive cells had TRB CDR3s with higher hydrophobicity (lower Kidera factor 4), lower energy, and higher strength and volume indices. Freshly isolated PBMCs were used for most assays because CXCR3 expression went down partially after cryopreservation.

To note about this clonotype: Its cognate antigen has yet to be identified.

For each CD8+ T cell subset, flow sorting was done in triplicate, and 300,000 to 350,000 cells per subset went directly into RLT lysis buffer. Naive CD8+ T cells were defined stringently as CD45RO-CCR7+CD27+CD95- to exclude memory contaminants. Standard density gradient centrifugation was used to isolate peripheral blood mononuclear cells from buffy coats. Naive CXCR3-negative and CXCR3-positive CD8+ T cells were flow-sorted on a FACSAria III. An RNeasy Mini Kit was used to extract total RNA from the sorted cells. The listed sequencing device is NextSeq 550. The Human TCR Profiling Kit (MiLaboratory) was used to prepare UMI-labeled 5' RACE TRB cDNA libraries. The full amount of extracted RNA was used for cDNA synthesis, and the full amount of resulting cDNA was used for PCR amplification. The libraries were made side by side, with each library going through the same number of PCR cycles. The published analysis was carried out like this. About 53,000 +/- 9,400 unique UMI-labeled TRB cDNA molecules per library were extracted with MIGEC and MiXCR, with at least two reads per UMI required. Each library averaged 40,000 +/- 10,000 functional in-frame TRB CDR3 nucleotide clonotypes without stop codons. After each sample was downsampled to 5000 UMI-labeled TRB molecules, VDJtools was used to calculate diversity metrics such as normalized Shannon-Wiener and Chao1. VDJtools was used to calculate clonotype-size-weighted physicochemical properties of the central five CDR3 residues, namely interaction energy, strength, volume and Kidera factor 4. Following reprocessing of the reads by TCRdb, the data hold one row per CDR3 protein sequence and no DNA is available. The V and J calls reflect TCRdb's pipeline rather than the authors' work. This sample's records show approximately 59,000 distinct CDR3 sequences. The top ten constitute around 0.7% of the sample.

The CDR1 and CDR2 encoded by the germline V gene are SGHVS and FQNEAQ. Reading from cysteine to phenylalanine, the CDR3 counts 14 amino acids. No DNA has been recorded. The sample comprised naive CXCR3+ CD8+ T cells from blood. The cell subset or site label here, explained by the study, means: CD45RO-CCR7+CD27+CD95- naive CD8+ T cells expressing CXCR3 (TNR3+). The chain was built from TRBV7-8 and TRBJ2-1; the D gene TCRdb calls, TRBD2, cannot be checked with no DNA. This clonotype originated in a human donor in good health. Some clones in this sample may be carry-over from other donors' samples. The CDR3 reads CASNRLAGGNEQFF.